This TCR beta chain was identified in a study of graft-versus-host responses after intestinal transplantation. Method: immunoSEQ multiplex PCR; TCRdb's copy keeps in-frame clones and lacks some. The repertoire includes approximately 21,000 clones, about 57% of them detected once, and over 1% sits in the top ten. The sample here was alloreactive CD4+ T cells from a mixed lymphocyte reaction culture, taken before intestinal transplant. Subset described: CFSE-low proliferating T cells sorted from approximately 6-day pre-transplant mixed lymphocyte reaction (GvH or HvG direction). The sequence was obtained from a human patient who received an intestinal transplant.

The CDR3: CAWRTSLPSPPALTGELFF. The CDR3 nucleotides are TGTGCCTGGAGGACTTCACTACCTAGCCCCCCTGCTTTAACCGGGGAGCTGTTTTTT. The chain joins TRBV30 to TRBJ2-2; D may be TRBD2 (5 bases). Germline CDR1 is GTSNPN and CDR2 is SVGIG (reference sequence). The CDR3 length is 19 residues. Deletions cut 3 bases from V and 5 bases from J, with 28 bases between.